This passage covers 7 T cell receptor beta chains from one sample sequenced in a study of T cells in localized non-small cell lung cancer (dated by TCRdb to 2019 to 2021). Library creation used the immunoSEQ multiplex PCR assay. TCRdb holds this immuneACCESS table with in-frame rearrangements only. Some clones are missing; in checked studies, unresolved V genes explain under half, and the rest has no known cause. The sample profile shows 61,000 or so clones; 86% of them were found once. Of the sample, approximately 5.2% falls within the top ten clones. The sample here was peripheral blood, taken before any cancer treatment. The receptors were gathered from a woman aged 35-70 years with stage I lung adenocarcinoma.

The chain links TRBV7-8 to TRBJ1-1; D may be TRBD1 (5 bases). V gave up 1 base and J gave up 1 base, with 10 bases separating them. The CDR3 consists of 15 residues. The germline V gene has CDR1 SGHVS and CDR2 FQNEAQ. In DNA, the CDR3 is TGTGCCAGCAGCTTAGGAGGGGTTAGGAACACTGAAGCTTTCTTT. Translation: CASSLGGVRNTEAFF.

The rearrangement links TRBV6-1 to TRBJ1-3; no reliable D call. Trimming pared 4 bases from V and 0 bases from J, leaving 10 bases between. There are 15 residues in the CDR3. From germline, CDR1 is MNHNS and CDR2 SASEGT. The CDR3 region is CASSAHRSSGNTIYF. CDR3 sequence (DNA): TGTGCCAGCAGTGCGCACAGAAGCTCTGGAAACACCATATATTTT.

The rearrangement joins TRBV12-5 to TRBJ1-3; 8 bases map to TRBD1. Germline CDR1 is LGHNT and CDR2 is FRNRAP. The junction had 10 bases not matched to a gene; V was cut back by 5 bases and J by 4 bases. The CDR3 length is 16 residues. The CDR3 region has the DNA TGTGCTAGTGGTCTCGACAGGGGAGAGTACGGAAACACCATATATTTT. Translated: CASGLDRGEYGNTIYF.

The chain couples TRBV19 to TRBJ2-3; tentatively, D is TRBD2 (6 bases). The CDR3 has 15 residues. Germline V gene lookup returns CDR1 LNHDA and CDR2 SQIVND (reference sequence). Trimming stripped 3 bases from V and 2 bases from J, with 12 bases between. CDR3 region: CASSIGGAFTDTQYF. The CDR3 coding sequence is TGTGCCAGTAGTATCGGCGGGGCCTTCACAGATACGCAGTATTTT.

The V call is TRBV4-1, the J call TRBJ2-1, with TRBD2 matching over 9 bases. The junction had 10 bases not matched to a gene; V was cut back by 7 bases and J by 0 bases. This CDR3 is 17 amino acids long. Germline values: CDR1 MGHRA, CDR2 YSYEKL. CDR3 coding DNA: TGCGCCAGCACTTTGAGCGGGGGGCGAAGCTCCTACAATGAGCAGTTCTTC. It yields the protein CASTLSGGRSSYNEQFF.

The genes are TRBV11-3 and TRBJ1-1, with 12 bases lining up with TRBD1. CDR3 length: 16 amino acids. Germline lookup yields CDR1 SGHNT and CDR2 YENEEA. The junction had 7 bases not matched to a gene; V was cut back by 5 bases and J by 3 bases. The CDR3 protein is CASSLGQGAADTEAFF. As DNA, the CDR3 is TGTGCCAGCAGCCTGGGACAGGGGGCGGCGGACACTGAAGCTTTCTTT.

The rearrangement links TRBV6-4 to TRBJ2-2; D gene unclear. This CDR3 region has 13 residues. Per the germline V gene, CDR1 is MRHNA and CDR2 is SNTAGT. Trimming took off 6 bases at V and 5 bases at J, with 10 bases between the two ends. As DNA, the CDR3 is TGTGCCAGCAGCACCCAGGCGACCGGGGAGCTGTTTTTT. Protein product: CASSTQATGELFF.